This T cell receptor (beta chain) is drawn from a study of beta chain features in type 1 diabetes. Trimming left V 3 bases short and J 7 bases short, with 10 bases between. The germline V gene has CDR1 SGHTA and CDR2 FQGNSA. The CDR3 length is 13 residues. This clone was found a few times. Expressed TCRB transcripts were sequenced because the isolated RNA had all been reverse transcribed beforehand. Assay: immunoSEQ multiplex PCR; the TCRdb copy retains only in-frame clones and omits some. The sample yields 330,000 or so clones, about 20% seen once. The rearrangement uses TRBV7-2 and TRBJ2-4; perhaps TRBD2 as D (6 bases). The source material was naive CD4+ T cells from blood. The TCR originated in a woman aged 18 to 35 in good health. The CDR3 loop reads CASSFAGMNIQYF. Here the CDR3 DNA reads TGTGCCAGCAGCTTTGCGGGAATGAACATTCAGTACTTC.